This T cell receptor beta chain was obtained from a study of CD8 T cells in ankylosing spondylitis. Scientists made TCR beta libraries using quantitative 5'-RACE with molecular barcodes. TCRdb fed the 5' RACE reads into MiXCR, producing one record per CDR3 protein. This sample has about 130,000 distinct CDR3 sequences; roughly 6.6% occur once, and the top ten carry roughly 12%. Germline V gene data show CDR1 as LGHNA and CDR2 as YNFKEQ. Trimming left V 0 bases short and J 0 bases short, with 6 bases between. This CDR3 is built from 16 residues. This clonotype was detected ten times or more. Input material: blood, either unsorted or a sorted T cell fraction (not recorded which). The chain recombines TRBV4-2 with TRBJ1-6; D unclear. The sequence came from a female donor with ankylosing spondylitis or in good health (not recorded which). The DNA of the CDR3 is TGTGCCAGCAGCCAAGACAGTAGCTCCTATAATTCACCCCTCCACTTT. It translates to CASSQDSSSYNSPLHF.